A selection of T cell receptor beta chains follows, all from one sample in a study of T cell responses to AZD1222 COVID-19 vaccine. Sequencing was performed with immunoSEQ multiplex PCR; in TCRdb, only in-frame clones are kept and a portion is missing. The sample lists 100,000 or so clones; 70% to 90% were seen once. Sequences were derived from peripheral blood, sampled on day 0 of AZD1222 vaccination. The origin of the receptors is an adult in good health. Both conserved end residues are trimmed from each CDR3.

v_call: TRBV6-5; cdr3_length: 13; j_call: TRBJ1-5; cdr3_aa: ASRDQSYSNQPQH
v_call: TRBV19; cdr3_length: 13; j_call: TRBJ1-4; cdr3_aa: ASTWTDSTNEKLF
v_call: TRBV11-3; cdr3_length: 12; j_call: TRBJ2-3; cdr3_aa: ASSSGTGTDTQY
v_call: TRBV5-1; cdr3_length: 14; j_call: TRBJ1-4; cdr3_aa: ASSLDLGGGNEKLF
v_call: TRBV2; cdr3_length: 13; j_call: TRBJ1-1; cdr3_aa: ASRKTGKTNTEAF
v_call: TRBV7-8; cdr3_length: 13; j_call: TRBJ2-3; cdr3_aa: ASSPTRQSTDTQY
v_call: TRBV29-1; cdr3_length: 11; j_call: TRBJ2-7; cdr3_aa: SVGTGEIYEQY
v_call: TRBV6-6; cdr3_length: 14; j_call: TRBJ2-1; cdr3_aa: ASSYPDREAYNEQF
v_call: TRBV12-3/TRBV12-4; cdr3_length: 10; j_call: TRBJ1-5; cdr3_aa: ASSYGNQPQH
v_call: TRBV18; cdr3_length: 10; j_call: TRBJ1-1; cdr3_aa: ASSSQDSEAF
v_call: TRBV5-4; cdr3_length: 13; j_call: TRBJ2-7; cdr3_aa: ASSLGMGGTYEQY
v_call: TRBV11-1; cdr3_length: 14; j_call: TRBJ2-6; cdr3_aa: ASSLILGAGANVLT
v_call: TRBV6-2/TRBV6-3; cdr3_length: 10; j_call: TRBJ1-1; cdr3_aa: ASSDRVTEAF
v_call: TRBV28; cdr3_length: 14; j_call: TRBJ2-1; cdr3_aa: ASSPPGLAGGNEQF
v_call: TRBV6-2/TRBV6-3; cdr3_length: 13; j_call: TRBJ1-1; cdr3_aa: ASSDEGARDTEAF
v_call: TRBV11-2; cdr3_length: 13; j_call: TRBJ2-1; cdr3_aa: ASSFVQGHGNEQF
v_call: TRBV19; cdr3_length: 15; j_call: TRBJ2-6; cdr3_aa: ASRGLAGGSWANVLT
v_call: TRBV30; cdr3_length: 12; j_call: TRBJ1-3; cdr3_aa: AWSVRFGLHTIY
v_call: TRBV11-2; cdr3_length: 14; j_call: TRBJ1-2; cdr3_aa: ASSLRTGVTLIGYT
v_call: TRBV7-6; cdr3_length: 15; j_call: TRBJ2-5; cdr3_aa: ASSLALSGGSKETQY
v_call: TRBV3-1/TRBV3-2; cdr3_length: 13; j_call: TRBJ1-3; cdr3_aa: ASSQESRSGNTIY
v_call: TRBV3-1/TRBV3-2; cdr3_length: 13; j_call: TRBJ2-7; cdr3_aa: ASSQVGLAYSEQY
v_call: TRBV27; cdr3_length: 18; j_call: TRBJ1-2; cdr3_aa: ASSFSPSGTGRFRNYGYT
v_call: TRBV5-5; cdr3_length: 13; j_call: TRBJ2-1; cdr3_aa: ASSLPRDGEDEQF
v_call: TRBV28; cdr3_length: 13; j_call: TRBJ1-2; cdr3_aa: ASSPPDRGIYGYT
v_call: TRBV18; cdr3_length: 12; j_call: TRBJ1-5; cdr3_aa: ASSPDMGNQPQH
v_call: TRBV6-4; cdr3_length: 12; j_call: TRBJ2-2; cdr3_aa: ASGSSANTGELF
v_call: TRBV28; cdr3_length: 11; j_call: TRBJ1-2; cdr3_aa: ASSLSAIYGYT
v_call: TRBV20-1; cdr3_length: 13; j_call: TRBJ2-7; cdr3_aa: SATDRDRFTYEQY
v_call: TRBV7-2; cdr3_length: 13; j_call: TRBJ1-2; cdr3_aa: ASSLAMGGQAGYT
v_call: TRBV28; cdr3_length: 14; j_call: TRBJ1-2; cdr3_aa: ASRSPRTGSNYGYT
v_call: TRBV4-1; cdr3_length: 13; j_call: TRBJ2-1; cdr3_aa: ASSPAGGLYNEQF
v_call: TRBV27; cdr3_length: 13; j_call: TRBJ1-5; cdr3_aa: ASSLDGGRNQPQH
v_call: TRBV7-9; cdr3_length: 14; j_call: TRBJ2-1; cdr3_aa: ASSSGCRGTYNEQF
v_call: TRBV7-8; cdr3_length: 10; j_call: TRBJ2-7; cdr3_aa: ASSFLGLEQY
v_call: TRBV4-3; cdr3_length: 14; j_call: TRBJ1-2; cdr3_aa: ASSQEWAKINYGYT
v_call: TRBV7-9; cdr3_length: 13; j_call: TRBJ1-2; cdr3_aa: ASSSLDRDGYGYT
v_call: TRBV5-8; cdr3_length: 13; j_call: TRBJ2-7; cdr3_aa: ASSKFGTASYEQY
v_call: TRBV11-3; cdr3_length: 11; j_call: TRBJ1-1; cdr3_aa: ASSLDYETEAF
v_call: TRBV5-4; cdr3_length: 15; j_call: TRBJ1-2; cdr3_aa: ASSFGQGASSIYGYT
v_call: TRBV16; cdr3_length: 13; j_call: TRBJ1-5; cdr3_aa: ASSPDGDSNQPQH
v_call: TRBV7-2; cdr3_length: 13; j_call: TRBJ2-7; cdr3_aa: ASSLVAQGSYEQY
v_call: TRBV27; cdr3_length: 14; j_call: TRBJ2-7; cdr3_aa: ASRSGLAGGLYEQY